A selection of T cell receptor beta chains follows, all from one sample in a study of spatial heterogeneity in lung cancer. TCRdb recomputed calls from the 5' RACE reads with MiXCR, one row per CDR3 protein. The repertoire includes approximately 44,000 distinct CDR3 sequences, roughly an eighth of them detected once, and around three fifths sits in the top ten. The sample here was PBMCs, taken at surgery. All receptors come from a male donor with early-stage non-small cell lung cancer. Each CDR3 is given with its conserved first and last residue. The order of the fields is V gene, D gene, clone size, J gene, CDR3 DNA, CDR3 protein. D genes are given only for firm matches. Clone size, where shown, is once, few, many, or a class for clones that have expanded.

V gene: TRBV2; D gene: .; clone size: .; J gene: TRBJ2-3; CDR3 DNA: TGTGCCAGCAGTGGGCCCCCGGGAGGCACAGATACGCAGTATTTT; CDR3 protein: CASSGPPGGTDTQYF
V gene: TRBV6-2/TRBV6-3; D gene: TRBD2; clone size: .; J gene: TRBJ2-5; CDR3 DNA: TGTGCCAGCAGTTACGGACTAGCGGGGGAGACCCAGTACTTC; CDR3 protein: CASSYGLAGETQYF
V gene: TRBV7-2; D gene: .; clone size: .; J gene: TRBJ2-2; CDR3 DNA: TGTGCCAGCAGCCCGAACAGGGTTCAGGTCGGGGAGCTGTTTTTT; CDR3 protein: CASSPNRVQVGELFF
V gene: TRBV20-1; D gene: .; clone size: few; J gene: TRBJ1-1; CDR3 DNA: TGCAGTGCTAGAGTGGCGAACACTGAAGCTTTCTTT; CDR3 protein: CSARVANTEAFF
V gene: TRBV18; D gene: .; clone size: .; J gene: TRBJ2-5; CDR3 DNA: TGTGCCAGCTCAGATCAAGAGACCCAGTACTTC; CDR3 protein: CASSDQETQYF
V gene: TRBV2; D gene: TRBD1; clone size: .; J gene: TRBJ1-3; CDR3 DNA: TGTGCCAGCAGACGGGACAGGACCTCTGGAAACACCATATATTTT; CDR3 protein: CASRRDRTSGNTIYF
V gene: TRBV19; D gene: TRBD1; clone size: many; J gene: TRBJ1-5; CDR3 DNA: TGTGCCAGTCTTGGGACAGGGATAGGGAATCAGCCCCAGCATTTT; CDR3 protein: CASLGTGIGNQPQHF
V gene: TRBV7-6; D gene: .; clone size: many; J gene: TRBJ1-6; CDR3 DNA: TGTGCCAGCAGCTTAAGGAATTCACCCCTCCACTTT; CDR3 protein: CASSLRNSPLHF
V gene: TRBV20-1; D gene: TRBD1; clone size: medium-sized; J gene: TRBJ2-3; CDR3 DNA: TGCAGTGCTGGGGACAGGGCGGCAGATACGCAGTATTTT; CDR3 protein: CSAGDRAADTQYF
V gene: TRBV5-4; D gene: .; clone size: few; J gene: TRBJ2-6; CDR3 DNA: TGTGCCAGCAGCAGTCAGAGCTCTGGGGCCAACGTCCTGACTTTC; CDR3 protein: CASSSQSSGANVLTF
V gene: TRBV11-3; D gene: TRBD1; clone size: .; J gene: TRBJ2-3; CDR3 DNA: TGTGCCAGCAGCTCGACGGGACAGGGGGCTAGTCCGCAGTATTTT; CDR3 protein: CASSSTGQGASPQYF
V gene: TRBV5-1; D gene: .; clone size: .; J gene: TRBJ1-5; CDR3 DNA: TGCGCCAGCAGGGCCGATAGCAATCAGCCCCAGCATTTT; CDR3 protein: CASRADSNQPQHF
V gene: TRBV5-1; D gene: .; clone size: .; J gene: TRBJ2-5; CDR3 DNA: TGCGCCAGCAGCCCCGCTGAGGGGGGGTTCGGCGAGACCCAGTACTTC; CDR3 protein: CASSPAEGGFGETQYF
V gene: TRBV11-1; D gene: TRBD1; clone size: many; J gene: TRBJ1-1; CDR3 DNA: TGTGCCAGCAGTCCTACAGGGGGAGAGACTGAAGCTTTCTTT; CDR3 protein: CASSPTGGETEAFF
V gene: TRBV5-6; D gene: TRBD2; clone size: few; J gene: TRBJ2-3; CDR3 DNA: TGTGCCAGCAGCTTGGCTAGCGGGGGGGCCTGGAATACGCAGTATTTT; CDR3 protein: CASSLASGGAWNTQYF
V gene: TRBV29-1; D gene: .; clone size: .; J gene: TRBJ2-5; CDR3 DNA: TGCACCCATAGGGGGGAGACCCAGTACTTC; CDR3 protein: CTHRGETQYF
V gene: TRBV3-1; D gene: .; clone size: .; J gene: TRBJ1-1; CDR3 DNA: TGTGCCAGCAGCACCAGGGACACTGAAGCTTTCTTT; CDR3 protein: CASSTRDTEAFF
V gene: TRBV10-3; D gene: .; clone size: few; J gene: TRBJ1-4; CDR3 DNA: TGTGCCATCAGTGGGGGCGATCCTGAAAAACTGTTTTTT; CDR3 protein: CAISGGDPEKLFF
V gene: TRBV12-3/TRBV12-4; D gene: TRBD1; clone size: .; J gene: TRBJ2-5; CDR3 DNA: TGTGCCAGCAGTTTCAGGATAAAGTTTCTAGGGACAGGGGGCGAGGAGACCCAGTACTTC; CDR3 protein: CASSFRIKFLGTGGEETQYF
V gene: TRBV6-1; D gene: .; clone size: .; J gene: TRBJ2-3; CDR3 DNA: TGTGCCAGCAGTGAATTGGCTAGCACAGATACGCAGTATTTT; CDR3 protein: CASSELASTDTQYF
V gene: TRBV7-2; D gene: .; clone size: many; J gene: TRBJ2-1; CDR3 DNA: TGTGCCAGCAGCTTTAGCGCCTCCTCCTACAATGAGCAGTTCTTC; CDR3 protein: CASSFSASSYNEQFF
V gene: TRBV7-8; D gene: TRBD2; clone size: many; J gene: TRBJ2-2; CDR3 DNA: TGTGCCAGCAGCTTAGAACTAGCGCAAGCCGGGGAGCTGTTTTTT; CDR3 protein: CASSLELAQAGELFF